This TCR beta chain was identified during a study of T cell changes during pregnancy in multiple sclerosis (dated by TCRdb to about 2019). Turning to the overall study: Changes in the T cell repertoire over the course of pregnancy were examined in this study in women with multiple sclerosis.

As regards this clone: Its antigen specificity is not known. The sample holds no much larger clone one base away, and base qualities are not on file.

Library preparation used the immunoSEQ multiplex PCR assay. Entries here come from immuneACCESS through TCRdb and include only in-frame sequences with V and J called. Some clones fail to appear in such tables; in the studies checked, an unresolved V gene covers under half of the shortfall, and the cause of the remainder is unknown. The sample records tens of thousands of clones, 92% of which are singletons. Of the sample, roughly 3.3% falls within the top ten clones. This sequence originates from a female donor in good health, enrolled as a control in a pregnancy study. The source was peripheral blood, collected after pregnancy.

The CDR3 is CASSPSISGEYSPLHF. The bases read TGTGCCAGCTCACCATCTATAAGCGGGGAATATTCACCCCTCCACTTT. The chain links TRBV18 with TRBJ1-6, with the D gene not confidently named. V drops 2 bases and J drops 8 bases, leaving 16 bases in between. The CDR3, from cysteine to phenylalanine, totals 16 residues. Only the CDR3 part of the read is kept: 48 bases, read in frame from the first base. From a lookup of the germline V gene, CDR1 and CDR2 are KGHSH and LQKENI.